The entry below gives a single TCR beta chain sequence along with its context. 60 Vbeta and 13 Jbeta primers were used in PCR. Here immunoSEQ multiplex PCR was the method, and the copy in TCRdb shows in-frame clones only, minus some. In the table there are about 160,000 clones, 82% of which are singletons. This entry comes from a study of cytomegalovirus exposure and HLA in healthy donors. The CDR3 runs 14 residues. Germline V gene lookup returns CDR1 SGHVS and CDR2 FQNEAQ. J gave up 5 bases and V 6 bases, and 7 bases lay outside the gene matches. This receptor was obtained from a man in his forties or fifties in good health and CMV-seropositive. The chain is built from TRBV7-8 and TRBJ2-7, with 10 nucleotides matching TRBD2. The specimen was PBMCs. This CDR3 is CASSHSGGFNEQYF. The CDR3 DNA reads TGTGCCAGCAGTCATAGCGGGGGGTTCAACGAGCAGTACTTC.